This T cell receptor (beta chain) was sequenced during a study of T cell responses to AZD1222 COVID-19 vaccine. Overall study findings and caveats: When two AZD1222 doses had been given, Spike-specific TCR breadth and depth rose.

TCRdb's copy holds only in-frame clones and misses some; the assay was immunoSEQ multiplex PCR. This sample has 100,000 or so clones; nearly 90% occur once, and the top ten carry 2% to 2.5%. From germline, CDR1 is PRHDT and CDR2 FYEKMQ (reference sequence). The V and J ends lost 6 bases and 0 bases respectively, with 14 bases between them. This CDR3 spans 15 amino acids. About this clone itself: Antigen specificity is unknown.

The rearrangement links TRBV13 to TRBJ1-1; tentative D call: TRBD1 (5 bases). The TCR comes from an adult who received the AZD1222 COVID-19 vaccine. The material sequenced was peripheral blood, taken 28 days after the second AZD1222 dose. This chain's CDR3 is CASSLTGPMNTEAFF. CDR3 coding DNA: TGTGCCAGCAGTTTAACAGGTCCGATGAACACTGAAGCTTTCTTT.